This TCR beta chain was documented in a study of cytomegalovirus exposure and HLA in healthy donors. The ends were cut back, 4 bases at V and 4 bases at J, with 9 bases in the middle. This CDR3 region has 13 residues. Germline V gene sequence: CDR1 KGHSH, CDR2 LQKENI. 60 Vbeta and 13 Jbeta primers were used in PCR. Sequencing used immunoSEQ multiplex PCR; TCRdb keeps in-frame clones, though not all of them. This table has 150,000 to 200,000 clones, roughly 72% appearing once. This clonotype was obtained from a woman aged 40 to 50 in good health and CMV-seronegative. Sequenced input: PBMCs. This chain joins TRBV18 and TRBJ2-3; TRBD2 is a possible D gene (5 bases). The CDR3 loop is CASSLSAADTQYF. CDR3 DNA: TGTGCCAGCTCACTATCAGCGGCAGATACGCAGTATTTT.